A selection of T cell receptor beta chains follows, all from one sample in a study of PD-1 blockade in classical Hodgkin lymphoma. The repertoire was sequenced with immunoSEQ multiplex PCR; TCRdb's copy has only in-frame clones and lacks some. This table has tens of thousands of clones, approximately 90% appearing once. Material for sequencing was peripheral blood mononuclear cells (PBMCs). These receptors were obtained from a human donor with classical Hodgkin lymphoma. Both conserved end residues are part of each CDR3. D genes are given only for firm matches. A row's size may be missing; if present it is once, few, many or a size class.

clone_size: -
v_call: TRBV7-9
j_call: TRBJ2-3
d_call: -
cdr3_aa: CASSLAPQFNTQYF
cdr3_nt: TGTGCCAGCAGCTTAGCGCCACAGTTCAATACGCAGTATTTT

clone_size: -
v_call: TRBV19
j_call: TRBJ2-4
d_call: -
cdr3_aa: CASRRGLSENIQYF
cdr3_nt: TGTGCCAGTAGAAGGGGTTTATCGGAAAACATTCAGTACTTC

clone_size: -
v_call: TRBV7-3
j_call: TRBJ2-3
d_call: TRBD2
cdr3_aa: CASSLGLAATDTQYF
cdr3_nt: TGTGCCAGCAGCTTAGGACTAGCGGCGACAGATACGCAGTATTTT

clone_size: once
v_call: TRBV7-3
j_call: TRBJ2-3
d_call: TRBD2
cdr3_aa: CASSLSLAGADTQYF
cdr3_nt: TGTGCCAGCAGCTTAAGCCTAGCGGGAGCAGATACGCAGTATTTT

clone_size: -
v_call: TRBV20-1
j_call: TRBJ1-1
d_call: -
cdr3_aa: CSARGRAEAFF
cdr3_nt: TGCAGTGCTAGGGGTCGGGCTGAAGCTTTCTTT

clone_size: -
v_call: TRBV5-1
j_call: TRBJ2-5
d_call: TRBD2
cdr3_aa: CASGPLAGPQETQYF
cdr3_nt: TGCGCCAGCGGTCCTCTAGCGGGCCCACAAGAGACCCAGTACTTC

clone_size: few
v_call: TRBV19
j_call: TRBJ1-1
d_call: -
cdr3_aa: CASTFGEGTEAFF
cdr3_nt: TGTGCCAGTACTTTCGGGGAGGGCACTGAAGCTTTCTTT

clone_size: -
v_call: TRBV19
j_call: TRBJ2-7
d_call: TRBD2
cdr3_aa: CASGSGGGNYEQYF
cdr3_nt: TGTGCCAGCGGTAGCGGCGGGGGTAACTACGAGCAGTACTTC

clone_size: -
v_call: TRBV5-1
j_call: TRBJ2-5
d_call: TRBD1
cdr3_aa: CASRSTGQETQYF
cdr3_nt: TGCGCCAGCAGGTCGACAGGGCAAGAGACCCAGTACTTC

clone_size: -
v_call: TRBV19
j_call: TRBJ1-3
d_call: -
cdr3_aa: CASKVLMSGNTIYF
cdr3_nt: TGTGCCAGTAAGGTCCTCATGTCCGGAAACACCATATATTTT

clone_size: -
v_call: TRBV27
j_call: TRBJ1-1
d_call: -
cdr3_aa: CASSLRGAFDTEAFF
cdr3_nt: TGTGCCAGCAGTCTACGAGGAGCTTTCGACACTGAAGCTTTCTTT

clone_size: -
v_call: TRBV7-9
j_call: TRBJ2-5
d_call: -
cdr3_aa: CASSPFGAAGETQYF
cdr3_nt: TGTGCCAGCAGCCCCTTTGGGGCGGCCGGGGAGACCCAGTACTTC

clone_size: -
v_call: TRBV1
j_call: TRBJ2-1
d_call: -
cdr3_aa: CTSTVEREVREQFF
cdr3_nt: TGCACCAGCACCGTCGAGCGGGAGGTCCGGGAGCAGTTCTTC

clone_size: -
v_call: TRBV1
j_call: TRBJ2-1
d_call: -
cdr3_aa: CTSSQDPWTPYNEQFF
cdr3_nt: TGCACCAGCAGCCAAGATCCCTGGACCCCCTACAATGAGCAGTTCTTC

clone_size: -
v_call: TRBV7-9
j_call: TRBJ2-7
d_call: -
cdr3_aa: CASSLEVAANEQYF
cdr3_nt: TGTGCCAGCAGCCTAGAGGTAGCAGCTAACGAGCAGTACTTC

clone_size: -
v_call: TRBV4-1
j_call: TRBJ2-2
d_call: TRBD2
cdr3_aa: CASSQWGGGELFF
cdr3_nt: TGCGCCAGCAGCCAATGGGGGGGCGGGGAGCTGTTTTTT

clone_size: -
v_call: TRBV28
j_call: TRBJ1-3
d_call: -
cdr3_aa: CASSSLPRGNTIYF
cdr3_nt: TGCGCCAGCAGTTCCTTACCGAGGGGAAACACCATATATTTT

clone_size: -
v_call: TRBV5-1
j_call: TRBJ2-1
d_call: -
cdr3_aa: CASSYWGNEQFF
cdr3_nt: TGCGCCAGCAGCTACTGGGGCAATGAGCAGTTCTTC

clone_size: few
v_call: TRBV10-3
j_call: TRBJ1-1
d_call: -
cdr3_aa: CAIYAAGGAEAFF
cdr3_nt: TGTGCCATCTACGCTGCGGGGGGGGCTGAAGCTTTCTTT

clone_size: -
v_call: TRBV18
j_call: TRBJ1-1
d_call: TRBD1
cdr3_aa: CASSGQANTEAFF
cdr3_nt: TGTGCCAGCTCAGGACAGGCCAACACTGAAGCTTTCTTT

clone_size: once
v_call: TRBV6-1
j_call: TRBJ1-2
d_call: -
cdr3_aa: CASSGLDGGRANYGYTF
cdr3_nt: TGTGCCAGCAGTGGGTTGGACGGGGGGCGGGCTAACTATGGCTACACCTTC

clone_size: -
v_call: TRBV30
j_call: TRBJ1-2
d_call: -
cdr3_aa: CAWSQGGELF
cdr3_nt: TGTGCCTGGAGTCAGGGAGGAGAGCTATTC

clone_size: -
v_call: TRBV28
j_call: TRBJ2-1
d_call: TRBD1
cdr3_aa: CASSSGSGGRNEQFF
cdr3_nt: TGTGCCAGCAGTTCGGGTTCAGGGGGAAGGAATGAGCAGTTCTTC

clone_size: once
v_call: TRBV5-1
j_call: TRBJ1-3
d_call: -
cdr3_aa: CASSAEVSGRIGNTIYF
cdr3_nt: TGCGCCAGCAGCGCCGAGGTTTCGGGGAGAATTGGAAACACCATATATTTT

clone_size: once
v_call: TRBV28
j_call: TRBJ2-7
d_call: -
cdr3_aa: CASSLGSGNEQYF
cdr3_nt: TGTGCCAGCAGTTTAGGGTCAGGGAACGAGCAGTACTTC

clone_size: -
v_call: TRBV18
j_call: TRBJ1-5
d_call: -
cdr3_aa: CATTRGHGPQHF
cdr3_nt: TGTGCCACCACTAGGGGTCACGGGCCCCAGCATTTT

clone_size: -
v_call: TRBV15
j_call: TRBJ2-5
d_call: -
cdr3_aa: CATSRDPGPQETQYF
cdr3_nt: TGTGCCACCAGCAGGGATCCGGGACCCCAAGAGACCCAGTACTTC

clone_size: -
v_call: TRBV5-1
j_call: TRBJ2-7
d_call: -
cdr3_aa: CATRDGGGNEQYF
cdr3_nt: TGCGCCACCCGGGACGGCGGCGGGAACGAGCAGTACTTC

clone_size: -
v_call: TRBV29-1
j_call: TRBJ2-1
d_call: -
cdr3_aa: CSVDLDGNEQFF
cdr3_nt: TGCAGCGTTGACCTGGACGGTAATGAGCAGTTCTTC

clone_size: -
v_call: TRBV10-3
j_call: TRBJ1-2
d_call: TRBD1
cdr3_aa: CAISESLVGTGAYGYTF
cdr3_nt: TGTGCCATCAGTGAGTCTTTGGTTGGGACAGGGGCCTATGGCTACACCTTC

clone_size: -
v_call: TRBV6-5
j_call: TRBJ2-2
d_call: -
cdr3_aa: CASTNEGYTGELFF
cdr3_nt: TGTGCCAGCACCAACGAGGGGTACACCGGGGAGCTGTTTTTT

clone_size: -
v_call: TRBV7-3
j_call: TRBJ2-1
d_call: TRBD2
cdr3_aa: CASSSPGLAGPNGLNEQFF
cdr3_nt: TGTGCCAGCAGCTCTCCGGGACTAGCGGGACCTAACGGGCTCAATGAGCAGTTCTTC

clone_size: -
v_call: TRBV7-7
j_call: TRBJ1-5
d_call: -
cdr3_aa: CASSTTGIGQPQHF
cdr3_nt: TGTGCTAGCAGCACGACAGGAATCGGTCAGCCCCAGCATTTT

clone_size: -
v_call: TRBV5-1
j_call: TRBJ2-1
d_call: TRBD1
cdr3_aa: CASSRWGQHGEQFF
cdr3_nt: TGCGCCAGCAGCCGGTGGGGACAGCATGGTGAGCAGTTCTTC

clone_size: -
v_call: TRBV29-1
j_call: TRBJ1-3
d_call: -
cdr3_aa: CSVNRLSGNTIYF
cdr3_nt: TGCAGCGTTAACAGGCTCTCTGGAAACACCATATATTTT

clone_size: -
v_call: TRBV4-1
j_call: TRBJ2-7
d_call: -
cdr3_aa: CASSHDGDYEQYF
cdr3_nt: TGCGCCAGCAGCCATGATGGGGACTACGAGCAGTACTTC

clone_size: -
v_call: TRBV9
j_call: TRBJ2-5
d_call: -
cdr3_aa: CASSPRDTQETQYF
cdr3_nt: TGTGCCAGCAGTCCCCGGGACACCCAAGAGACCCAGTACTTC

clone_size: -
v_call: TRBV6-5
j_call: TRBJ1-1
d_call: -
cdr3_aa: CASSYSGGNTEAFF
cdr3_nt: TGTGCCAGCAGTTACTCAGGTGGGAACACTGAAGCTTTCTTT

clone_size: -
v_call: TRBV5-6
j_call: TRBJ1-1
d_call: TRBD1
cdr3_aa: CASSWTGSVEAFF
cdr3_nt: TGTGCCAGCAGCTGGACAGGGAGTGTTGAAGCTTTCTTT

clone_size: -
v_call: TRBV29-1
j_call: TRBJ1-1
d_call: -
cdr3_aa: CSGGQTNTEAFF
cdr3_nt: TGCAGCGGTGGACAGACGAACACTGAAGCTTTCTTT

clone_size: -
v_call: TRBV5-1
j_call: TRBJ1-1
d_call: -
cdr3_aa: CASSLASGRRLNTEAFF
cdr3_nt: TGCGCCAGCAGCTTGGCCTCCGGACGGAGATTGAACACTGAAGCTTTCTTT

clone_size: -
v_call: TRBV28
j_call: TRBJ2-5
d_call: -
cdr3_aa: CASGGGGISQETQYF
cdr3_nt: TGTGCCAGCGGCGGAGGGGGAATAAGCCAAGAGACCCAGTACTTC

clone_size: -
v_call: TRBV7-9
j_call: TRBJ1-1
d_call: TRBD1
cdr3_aa: CASRTGSSEAFF
cdr3_nt: TGTGCCAGCAGGACAGGGAGTTCTGAAGCTTTCTTT

clone_size: once
v_call: TRBV10-3
j_call: TRBJ2-1
d_call: -
cdr3_aa: CAISEGGGFYNEQFF
cdr3_nt: TGTGCCATCAGTGAGGGAGGGGGCTTCTACAATGAGCAGTTCTTC

clone_size: -
v_call: TRBV11-2
j_call: TRBJ2-1
d_call: -
cdr3_aa: CASSLDRLASHEQFF
cdr3_nt: TGTGCCAGCAGCTTAGATCGGCTAGCGAGCCATGAGCAGTTCTTC

clone_size: few
v_call: TRBV7-7
j_call: TRBJ1-4
d_call: TRBD1
cdr3_aa: CASSLGTGPNEKLFF
cdr3_nt: TGTGCCAGCAGCTTGGGGACAGGACCTAATGAAAAACTGTTTTTT